The sequence of this T cell receptor beta chain was determined in a study of OX40 agonist ivuxolimab in advanced cancers. Findings of the study overall: Clones of CD4+ and CD8+ blood T cells grew by week 6 at doses of 0.1 to 3.0 mg/kg.

Note on this clone: Its specificity is not known.

Only in-frame clones appear in the TCRdb table, and some are missing; sequencing was by immunoSEQ multiplex PCR. The table lists 50,000 to 65,000 clones, roughly 91% of them singletons, with more than 1.3% in the top ten. Germline V CDR1 and CDR2: SNHLY, FYNNEI. The CDR3 sequence is 12 residues long. Trimming shortened V by 7 bases and J by 13 bases, and 14 bases separated the two germline ends. Material: CD4+ or CD8+ T cells sorted from blood, obtained in a trial of the OX40 agonist ivuxolimab. This chain connects TRBV2 to TRBJ1-6; D might be TRBD1 (5 bases). This clonotype originated in an adult with an advanced solid tumor such as melanoma, head and neck, liver or kidney cancer. The CDR3 bases are TGTGCCAGCATTGGGAGGGACCGGCCCCTCCACTTT. Protein product: CASIGRDRPLHF. The complete variable domain, with remaining parts taken from reference TRBV2 and TRBJ1-6, reads EPEVTQTPSHQVTQMGQEVILRCVPISNHLYFYWYRQILGQKVEFLVSFYNNEISEKSEIFDDQFSVERPDGSNFTLKIRSTKLEDSAMYFCASIGRDRPLHFGNGTRLTVT.